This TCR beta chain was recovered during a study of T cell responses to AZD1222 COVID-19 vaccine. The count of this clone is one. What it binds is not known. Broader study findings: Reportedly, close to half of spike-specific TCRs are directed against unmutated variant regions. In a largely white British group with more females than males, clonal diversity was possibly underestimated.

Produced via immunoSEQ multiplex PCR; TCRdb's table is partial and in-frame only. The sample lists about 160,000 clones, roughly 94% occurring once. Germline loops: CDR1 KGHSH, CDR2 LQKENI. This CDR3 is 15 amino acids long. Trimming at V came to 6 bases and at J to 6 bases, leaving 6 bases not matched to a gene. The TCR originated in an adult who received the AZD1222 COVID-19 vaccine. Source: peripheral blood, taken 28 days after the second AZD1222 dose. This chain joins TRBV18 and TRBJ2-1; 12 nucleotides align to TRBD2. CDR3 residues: CASSPTSGSFNEQFF. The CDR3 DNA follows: TGTGCCAGCTCGCCGACTAGCGGGAGTTTCAATGAGCAGTTCTTC.